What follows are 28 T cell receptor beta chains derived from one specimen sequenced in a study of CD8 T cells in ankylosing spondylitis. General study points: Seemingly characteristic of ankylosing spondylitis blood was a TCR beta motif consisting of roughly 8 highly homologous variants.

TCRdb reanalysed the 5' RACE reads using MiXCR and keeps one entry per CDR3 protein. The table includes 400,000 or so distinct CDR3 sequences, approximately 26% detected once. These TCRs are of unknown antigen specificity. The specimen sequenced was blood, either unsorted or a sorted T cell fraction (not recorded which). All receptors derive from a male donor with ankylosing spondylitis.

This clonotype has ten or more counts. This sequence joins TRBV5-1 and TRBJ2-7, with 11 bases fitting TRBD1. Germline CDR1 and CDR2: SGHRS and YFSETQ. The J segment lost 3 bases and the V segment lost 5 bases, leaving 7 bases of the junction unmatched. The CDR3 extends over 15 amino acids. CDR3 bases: TGCGCCAGCAGTCGGGGACAGGGGGGTCTCTACGAGCAGTACTTC. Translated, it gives CASSRGQGGLYEQYF. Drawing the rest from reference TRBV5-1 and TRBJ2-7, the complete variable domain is KAGVTQTPRYLIKTRGQQVTLSCSPISGHRSVSWYQQTPGQGLQFLFEYFSETQRNKGNFPGRFSGRQFSNSRSEMNVSTLELGDSALYLCASSRGQGGLYEQYFGPGTRLTVT.

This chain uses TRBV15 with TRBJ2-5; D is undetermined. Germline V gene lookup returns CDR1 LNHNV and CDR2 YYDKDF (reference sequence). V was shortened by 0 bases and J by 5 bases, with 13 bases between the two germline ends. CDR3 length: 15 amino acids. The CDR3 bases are TGTGCCACCAGCAGAGAGCGTGGGTCCCTGGAGACCCAGTACTTC. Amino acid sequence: CATSRERGSLETQYF.

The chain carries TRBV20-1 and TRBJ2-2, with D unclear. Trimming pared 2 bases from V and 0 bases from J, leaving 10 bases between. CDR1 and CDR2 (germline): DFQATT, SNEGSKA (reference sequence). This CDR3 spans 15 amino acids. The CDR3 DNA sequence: TGCAGTGCTAGACGTGGCGGAACGAACACCGGGGAGCTGTTTTTT. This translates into CSARRGGTNTGELFF.

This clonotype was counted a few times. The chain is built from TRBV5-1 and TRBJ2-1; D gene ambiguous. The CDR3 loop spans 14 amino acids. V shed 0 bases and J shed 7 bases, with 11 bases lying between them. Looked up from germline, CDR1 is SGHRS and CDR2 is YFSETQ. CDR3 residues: CASSLAASLNEQFF. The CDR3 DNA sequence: TGCGCCAGCAGCTTGGCCGCCAGTTTGAATGAGCAGTTCTTC.

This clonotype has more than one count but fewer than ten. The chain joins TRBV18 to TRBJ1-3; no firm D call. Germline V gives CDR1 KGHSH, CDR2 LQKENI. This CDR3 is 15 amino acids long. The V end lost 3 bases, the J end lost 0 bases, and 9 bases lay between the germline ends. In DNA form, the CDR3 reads TGTGCCAGCTCACCCCCATCTCCCTCTGGAAACACCATATATTTT. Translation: CASSPPSPSGNTIYF. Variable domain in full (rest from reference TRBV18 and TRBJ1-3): NAGVMQNPRHLVRRRGQEARLRCSPMKGHSHVYWYRQLPEEGLKFMVYLQKENIIDESGMPKERFSAEFPKEGPSILRIQQVVRGDSAAYFCASSPPSPSGNTIYFGEGSWLTVV.

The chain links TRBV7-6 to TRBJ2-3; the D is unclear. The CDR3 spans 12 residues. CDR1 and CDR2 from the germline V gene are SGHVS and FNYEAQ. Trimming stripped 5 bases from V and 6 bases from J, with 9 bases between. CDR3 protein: CASSLTQDTQYF. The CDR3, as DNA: TGTGCCAGCAGCCTGACCCAGGATACGCAGTATTTT.

DNA of the CDR3: TGTGCCAGCAGTACCTCGGGGACCGACCTCCAAGAGACCCAGTACTTC. Encoded protein: CASSTSGTDLQETQYF. This chain connects TRBV7-6 to TRBJ2-5; D tentatively fits TRBD1 or TRBD2 (5 bases each). The CDR3 is 16 residues long. Germline-derived CDR1 and CDR2 are SGHVS and FNYEAQ. Trimming shortened V by 6 bases and J by 1 base, and 18 bases separated the two germline ends.

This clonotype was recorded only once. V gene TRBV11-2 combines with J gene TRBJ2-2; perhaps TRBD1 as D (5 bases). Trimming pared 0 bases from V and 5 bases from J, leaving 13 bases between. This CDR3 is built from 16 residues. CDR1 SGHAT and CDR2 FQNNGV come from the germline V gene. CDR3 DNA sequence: TGTGCCAGCAGCTTAGATCCAGGGATGGTGACCGGGGAGCTGTTTTTT. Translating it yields CASSLDPGMVTGELFF.

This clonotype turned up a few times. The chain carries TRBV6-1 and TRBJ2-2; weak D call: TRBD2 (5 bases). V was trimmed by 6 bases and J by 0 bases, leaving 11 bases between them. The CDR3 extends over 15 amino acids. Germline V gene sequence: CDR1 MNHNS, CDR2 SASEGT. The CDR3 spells CASRPDWPNTGELFF. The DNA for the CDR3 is TGTGCCAGCAGGCCGGACTGGCCGAACACCGGGGAGCTGTTTTTT.

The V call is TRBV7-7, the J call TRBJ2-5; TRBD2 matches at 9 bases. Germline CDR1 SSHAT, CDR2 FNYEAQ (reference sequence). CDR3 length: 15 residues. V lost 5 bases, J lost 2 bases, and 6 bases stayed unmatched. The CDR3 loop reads CASSRGLARQETQYF. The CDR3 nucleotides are TGTGCCAGCAGCCGTGGACTAGCGAGACAAGAGACCCAGTACTTC.

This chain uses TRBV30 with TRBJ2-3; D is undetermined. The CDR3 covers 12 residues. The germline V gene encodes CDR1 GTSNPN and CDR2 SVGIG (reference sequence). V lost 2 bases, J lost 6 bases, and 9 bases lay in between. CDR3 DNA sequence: TGTGCCTGGAGTCCACCCTTTGATACGCAGTATTTT. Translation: CAWSPPFDTQYF.

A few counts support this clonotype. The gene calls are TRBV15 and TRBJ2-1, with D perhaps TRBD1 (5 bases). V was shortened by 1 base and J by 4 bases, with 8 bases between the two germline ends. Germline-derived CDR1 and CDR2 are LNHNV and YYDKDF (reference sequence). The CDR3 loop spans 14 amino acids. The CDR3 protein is CATSRADTYNEQFF. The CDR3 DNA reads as TGTGCCACCAGCAGAGCGGACACGTACAATGAGCAGTTCTTC.

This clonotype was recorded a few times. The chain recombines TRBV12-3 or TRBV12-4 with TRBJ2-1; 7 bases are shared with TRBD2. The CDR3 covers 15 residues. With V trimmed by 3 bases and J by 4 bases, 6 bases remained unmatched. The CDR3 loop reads CASSFHPSGYNEQFF. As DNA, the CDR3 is TGTGCCAGCAGTTTTCATCCTAGCGGTTACAATGAGCAGTTCTTC.

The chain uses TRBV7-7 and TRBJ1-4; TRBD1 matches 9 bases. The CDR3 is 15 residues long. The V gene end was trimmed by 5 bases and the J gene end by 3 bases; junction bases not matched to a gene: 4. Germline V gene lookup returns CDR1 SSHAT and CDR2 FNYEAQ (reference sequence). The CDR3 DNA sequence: TGTGCCAGCAGCCCGGGGACAGGGTCTAATGAAAAACTGTTTTTT. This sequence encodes CASSPGTGSNEKLFF.

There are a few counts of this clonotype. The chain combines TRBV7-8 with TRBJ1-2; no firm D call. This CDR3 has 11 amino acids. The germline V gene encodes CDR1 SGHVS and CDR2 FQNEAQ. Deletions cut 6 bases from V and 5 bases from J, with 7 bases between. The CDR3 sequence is CASRSEYGYTF. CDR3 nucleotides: TGTGCCAGCAGATCAGAGTATGGCTACACCTTC. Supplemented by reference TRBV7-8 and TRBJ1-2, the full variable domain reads GAGVSQSPRYKVAKRGQDVALRCDPISGHVSLFWYQQALGQGPEFLTYFQNEAQLDKSGLPSDRFFAERPEGSVSTLKIQRTQQEDSAVYLCASRSEYGYTFGSGTRLTVV.

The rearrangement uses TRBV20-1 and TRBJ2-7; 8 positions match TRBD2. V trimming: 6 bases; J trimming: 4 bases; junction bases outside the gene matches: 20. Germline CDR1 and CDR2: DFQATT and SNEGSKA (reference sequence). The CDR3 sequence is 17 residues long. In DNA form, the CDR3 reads TGCAGTGCGGAACCGGGACTAGTGGGTTTCATGAAATACGAGCAGTACTTC. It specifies CSAEPGLVGFMKYEQYF.

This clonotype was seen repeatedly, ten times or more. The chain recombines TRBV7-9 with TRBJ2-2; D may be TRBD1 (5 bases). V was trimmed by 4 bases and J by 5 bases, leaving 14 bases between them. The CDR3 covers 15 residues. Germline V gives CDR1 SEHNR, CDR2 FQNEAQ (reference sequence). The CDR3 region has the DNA TGTGCCAGCAGCTCCGCTGTTGGGGCAACCGGGGAGCTGTTTTTT. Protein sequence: CASSSAVGATGELFF.

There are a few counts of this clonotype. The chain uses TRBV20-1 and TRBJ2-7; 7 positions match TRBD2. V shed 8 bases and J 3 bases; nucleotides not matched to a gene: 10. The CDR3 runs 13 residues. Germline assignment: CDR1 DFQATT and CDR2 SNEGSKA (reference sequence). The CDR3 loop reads CSTSAGVSYEQYF. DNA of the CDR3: TGCAGTACCTCCGCGGGAGTAAGCTACGAGCAGTACTTC.

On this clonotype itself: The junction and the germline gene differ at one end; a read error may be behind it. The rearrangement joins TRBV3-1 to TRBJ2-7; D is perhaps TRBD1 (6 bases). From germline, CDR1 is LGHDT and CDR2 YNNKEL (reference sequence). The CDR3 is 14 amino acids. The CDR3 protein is CARSHPDRPYEQYF. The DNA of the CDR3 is TGTGCCAGGAGCCACCCAGACAGGCCCTACGAGCAGTACTTC.

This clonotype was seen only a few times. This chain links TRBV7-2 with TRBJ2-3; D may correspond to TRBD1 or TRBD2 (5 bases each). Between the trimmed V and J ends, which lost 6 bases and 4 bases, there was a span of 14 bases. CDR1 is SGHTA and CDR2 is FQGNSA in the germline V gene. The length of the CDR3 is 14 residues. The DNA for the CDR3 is TGTGCCAGCAGTGCAAGAAGGGGAGCAGATACGCAGTATTTT. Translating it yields CASSARRGADTQYF.

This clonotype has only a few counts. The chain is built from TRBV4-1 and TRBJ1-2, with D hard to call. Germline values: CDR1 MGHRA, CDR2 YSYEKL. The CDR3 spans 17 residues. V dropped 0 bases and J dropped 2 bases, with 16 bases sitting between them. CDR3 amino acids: CASSQDSRGGINYGYTF. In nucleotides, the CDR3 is TGCGCCAGCAGCCAAGATAGCCGCGGAGGCATCAACTATGGCTACACCTTC.

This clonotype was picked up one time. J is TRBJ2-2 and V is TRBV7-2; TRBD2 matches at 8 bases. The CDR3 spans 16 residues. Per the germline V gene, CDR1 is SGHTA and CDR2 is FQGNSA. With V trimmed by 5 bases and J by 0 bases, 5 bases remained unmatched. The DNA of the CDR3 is TGTGCCAGCAGCCCCCGGGGGGGCGCGAACACCGGGGAGCTGTTTTTT. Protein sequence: CASSPRGGANTGELFF.

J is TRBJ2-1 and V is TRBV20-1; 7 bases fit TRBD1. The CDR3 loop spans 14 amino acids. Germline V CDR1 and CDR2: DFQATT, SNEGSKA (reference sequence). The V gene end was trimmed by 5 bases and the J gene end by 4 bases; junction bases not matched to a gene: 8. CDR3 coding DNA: TGCAGTGCTGAACCGACAGGGCGATACAATGAGCAGTTCTTC. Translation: CSAEPTGRYNEQFF.

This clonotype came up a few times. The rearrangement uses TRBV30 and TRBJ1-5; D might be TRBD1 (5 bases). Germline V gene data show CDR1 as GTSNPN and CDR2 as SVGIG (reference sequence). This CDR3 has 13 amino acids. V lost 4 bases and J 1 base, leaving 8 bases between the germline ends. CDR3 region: CAWNRDSNQPQHF. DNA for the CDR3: TGTGCCTGGAACCGGGACAGCAATCAGCCCCAGCATTTT. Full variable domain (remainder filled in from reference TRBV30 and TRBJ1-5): SQTIHQWPATLVQPVGSPLSLECTVEGTSNPNLYWYRQAAGRGLQLLFYSVGIGQISSEVPQNLSASRPQDRQFILSSKKLLLSDSGFYLCAWNRDSNQPQHFGDGTRLSIL.

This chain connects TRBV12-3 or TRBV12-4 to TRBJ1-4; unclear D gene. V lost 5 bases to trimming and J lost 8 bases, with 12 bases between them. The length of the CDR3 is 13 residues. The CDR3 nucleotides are TGTGCCAGCAGTACGAGTGGAGGGGAAAAACTGTTTTTT. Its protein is CASSTSGGEKLFF.

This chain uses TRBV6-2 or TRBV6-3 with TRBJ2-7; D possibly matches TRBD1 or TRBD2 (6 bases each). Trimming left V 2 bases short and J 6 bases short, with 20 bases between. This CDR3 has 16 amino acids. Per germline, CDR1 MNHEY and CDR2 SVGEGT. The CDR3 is CASSYKRGTDRGEQYF. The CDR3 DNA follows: TGTGCCAGCAGTTACAAAAGGGGGACTGACCGTGGCGAGCAGTACTTC.

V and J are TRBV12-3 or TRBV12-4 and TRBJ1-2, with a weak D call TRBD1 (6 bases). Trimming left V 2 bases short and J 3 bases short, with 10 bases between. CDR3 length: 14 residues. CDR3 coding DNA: TGTGCCAGCAGTTTAATGGGGGCTGACTATGGCTACACCTTC. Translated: CASSLMGADYGYTF.

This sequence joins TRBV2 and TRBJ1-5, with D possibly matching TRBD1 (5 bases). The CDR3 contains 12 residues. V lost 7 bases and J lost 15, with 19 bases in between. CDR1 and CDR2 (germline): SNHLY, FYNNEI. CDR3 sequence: CASTRGGVVPHF. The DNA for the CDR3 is TGTGCCAGCACCCGGGGGGGTGTTGTTCCGCATTTT.